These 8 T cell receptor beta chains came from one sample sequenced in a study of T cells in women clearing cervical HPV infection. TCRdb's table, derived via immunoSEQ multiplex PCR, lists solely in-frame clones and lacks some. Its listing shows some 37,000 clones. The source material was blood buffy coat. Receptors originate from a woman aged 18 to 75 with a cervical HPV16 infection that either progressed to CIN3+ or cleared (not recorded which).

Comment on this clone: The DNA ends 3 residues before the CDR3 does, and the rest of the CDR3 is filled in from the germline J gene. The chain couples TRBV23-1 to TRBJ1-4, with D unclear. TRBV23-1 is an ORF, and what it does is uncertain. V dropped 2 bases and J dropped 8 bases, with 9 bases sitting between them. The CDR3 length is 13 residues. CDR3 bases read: TGCGCCAGCAGTCAACCCCGAGGGGAAAAA. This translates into CASSQPRGEK. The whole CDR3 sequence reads CASSQPRGEKLFF.

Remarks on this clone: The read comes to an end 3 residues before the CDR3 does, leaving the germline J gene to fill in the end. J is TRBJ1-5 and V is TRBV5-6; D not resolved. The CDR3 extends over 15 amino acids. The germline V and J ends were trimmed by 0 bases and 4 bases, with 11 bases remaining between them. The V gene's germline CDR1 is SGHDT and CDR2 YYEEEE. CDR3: CASSLARARNQPQHF. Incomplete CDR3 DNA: TGTGCCAGCAGCTTGGCAAGAGCTCGGAATCAGCCC.

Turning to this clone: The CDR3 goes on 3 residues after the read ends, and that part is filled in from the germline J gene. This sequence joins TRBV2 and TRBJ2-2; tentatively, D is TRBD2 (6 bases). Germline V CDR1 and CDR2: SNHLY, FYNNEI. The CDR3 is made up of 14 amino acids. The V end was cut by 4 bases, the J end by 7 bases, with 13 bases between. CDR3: CASSGVPGDGELFF. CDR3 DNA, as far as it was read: TGTGCCAGCAGTGGTGTCCCGGGGGACGGGGAG.

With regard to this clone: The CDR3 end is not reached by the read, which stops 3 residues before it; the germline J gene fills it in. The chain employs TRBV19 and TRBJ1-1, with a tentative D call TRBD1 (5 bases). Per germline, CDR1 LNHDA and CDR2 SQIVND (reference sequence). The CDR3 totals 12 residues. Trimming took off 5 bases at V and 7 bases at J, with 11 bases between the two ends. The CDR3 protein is CASSQDSFEAFF. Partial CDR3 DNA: TGTGCCAGTAGTCAAGACAGCTTTGAA.

The CDR3 reads CASRSVGELFF. The sequenced CDR3 bases are TGTGCCAGCCGCTCGGTCGGGGAG. The rearrangement uses TRBV7-2 and TRBJ2-2, with unresolved D. The missing CDR3 end, 3 residues past where the read stops, is filled in from the germline J gene. Between the trimmed V and J ends, which lost 8 bases and 7 bases, there was a span of 8 bases. The CDR3 runs to 11 residues. The germline V gene has CDR1 SGHTA and CDR2 FQGNSA.

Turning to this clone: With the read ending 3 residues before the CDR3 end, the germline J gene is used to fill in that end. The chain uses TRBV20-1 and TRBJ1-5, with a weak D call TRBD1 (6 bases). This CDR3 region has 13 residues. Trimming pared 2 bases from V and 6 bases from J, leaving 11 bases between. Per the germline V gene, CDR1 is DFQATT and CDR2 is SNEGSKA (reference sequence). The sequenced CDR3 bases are TGCAGTGCTAGACAGAACAGGGCTCAGCCC. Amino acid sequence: CSARQNRAQP. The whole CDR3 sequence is CSARQNRAQPQHF.

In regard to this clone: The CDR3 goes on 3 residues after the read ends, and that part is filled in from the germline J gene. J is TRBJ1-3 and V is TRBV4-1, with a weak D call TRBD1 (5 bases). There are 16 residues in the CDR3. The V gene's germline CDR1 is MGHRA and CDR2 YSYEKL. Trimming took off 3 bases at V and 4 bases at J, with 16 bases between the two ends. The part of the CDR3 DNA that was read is TGCGCCAGCAGCCAGAACAGCCAGGGAGCAGGAAACACC. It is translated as CASSQNSQGAGNT. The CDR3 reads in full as CASSQNSQGAGNTIYF.

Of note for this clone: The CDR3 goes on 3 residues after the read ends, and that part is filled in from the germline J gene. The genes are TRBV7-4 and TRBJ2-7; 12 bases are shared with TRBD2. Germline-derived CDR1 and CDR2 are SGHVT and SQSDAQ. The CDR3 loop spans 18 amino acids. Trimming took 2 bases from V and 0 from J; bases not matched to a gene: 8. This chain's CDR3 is CASSLSSSGGESSYEQYF. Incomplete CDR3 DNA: TGTGCCAGCAGCTTATCGTCTAGCGGGGGGGAGAGCTCCTACGAG.